This T cell receptor (beta chain) was profiled in a study of identical twins. This clonotype was counted between two and nine times. Unique molecular identifiers were present on cDNA, and template switching added a universal primer site. TCRdb re-called the 5' RACE reads with MiXCR, one entry per CDR3 protein. The sample includes 500,000 to 600,000 distinct CDR3 sequences, 22% of them seen just once. Germline V lookup: CDR1 DFQATT, CDR2 SNEGSKA (reference sequence). J was trimmed by 4 bases and V by 1 base; bases with no gene match: 5. The CDR3 spans 15 residues. The sample also formed part of further work on T cells expressing NK-cell markers. That study adds: A handful of donors had dominant NKG2C+ clonotypes that comprised about 1.0-7.5% of their CD8+ T cells.

The sample comprised CD4+ T cells sorted from blood. The TCR originated in a woman aged 18-35 years in good health. This sequence joins TRBV20-1 and TRBJ2-3, with 10 bases identical to TRBD2. Written as DNA, the CDR3 is TGCAGTGCTAGAGTGCTAGCGGGGGCGGCAGATACGCAGTATTTT. Its translation is CSARVLAGAADTQYF.